This note documents a single T cell receptor (beta chain) sequence. No antigen is known for it. This record comes from a study of cytomegalovirus exposure and HLA in healthy donors. Looking at the study overall: A subsequent analysis reported that the 95 to 150 validation repertoires were produced on the same platform that had also been used for the 600 to 800 first-cohort repertoires.

Study-level findings and limits: The study listed roughly 160 cytomegalovirus-associated TCR beta chains. Most TCR sequences proved rare, with some public TCRs found in many donors.

Clones were read by immunoSEQ multiplex PCR, and TCRdb kept only the in-frame ones, dropping some. Altogether 100,000 to 150,000 clones are present, 95% to 96% being singletons, with the ten largest covering 1.7%. It was the approximately 120-subject validation cohort, separate from the approximately 620-subject first cohort, to which the donors belonged. V shed 4 bases, J shed 1 base, and the junction held 2 bases outside the gene matches. The CDR3 consists of 14 residues. Germline V CDR1 and CDR2: SGHTA, FQGTGA. V is TRBV7-3 and J is TRBJ2-7; 9 nucleotides align to TRBD2. The sequence was collected from a man between 18 and 29 years old in good health and CMV-seronegative. Sequenced: PBMCs. This CDR3 is CASSSSGTSYEQYF. CDR3 nucleotides: TGTGCCAGCAGCTCTAGCGGGACTTCCTACGAGCAGTACTTC.